This T cell receptor beta chain comes out of a study of regulatory T cells in long-lasting Graves disease. Documented time point: persistent/refractory GD, antithyroid drugs over 5 years with positive TRAb. Isolated PBMC RNA provided the starting material for the TCR library. This clonotype has a handful of counts. The CDR3 consists of 13 residues. Germline CDR1 SQVTM, CDR2 ANQGSEA. V shed 3 bases and J shed 3 bases, with 11 bases lying between them. CDR3 regions were amplified by Arm-PCR using iRepertoire HTBI primers to build TCR beta libraries. TCRdb reprocessed the multiplex PCR reads with MiXCR, giving one entry per CDR3 protein. The sample holds around 400,000 distinct CDR3 sequences, roughly a quarter seen once.

V gene TRBV29-1 combines with J gene TRBJ1-2, with D perhaps matching TRBD1 (6 bases). This TCR was recovered from a female donor with Graves disease. The sequencing used peripheral blood mononuclear cells (PBMCs), collected when the disease was refractory, from a patient treated with antithyroid drugs. The CDR3 DNA reads TGCAGCGTTGAGGACAAGGGGGACTATGGCTACACCTTC. Protein: CSVEDKGDYGYTF.